These 26 T cell receptor beta chains originate from one sample sequenced in a study of blood T cell repertoires in COVID-19. Repertoires were generated with immunoSEQ multiplex PCR, while TCRdb's copy carries only in-frame clones and drops some. The sample holds about 280,000 clones, roughly 89% seen once. Sequencing used peripheral blood. The receptors were sampled from a man aged 50-60 years with acute or convalescent COVID-19.

The chain has TRBV9 and TRBJ1-2, with 7 bases matching TRBD1. The CDR3 has 14 amino acids. Germline lookup yields CDR1 SGDLS and CDR2 YYNGEE. Germline trimming cut 6 bases from V and 0 bases from J; bases unmatched to any gene: 5. CDR3 in DNA: TGTGCCAGCACCCGGGACAGATCTAACTATGGCTACACCTTC. Amino acid sequence: CASTRDRSNYGYTF.

This chain uses TRBV5-1 with TRBJ2-5; TRBD1 agrees at 11 bases. This CDR3 contains 16 residues. CDR1 and CDR2 from the germline V gene are SGHRS and YFSETQ. V shed 0 bases and J 7 bases; nucleotides not matched to a gene: 8. CDR3: CASSLAGTGGLGTQYF. The CDR3 DNA follows: TGCGCCAGCAGCTTGGCGGGGACAGGGGGATTGGGGACCCAGTACTTC.

The rearrangement joins TRBV30 to TRBJ1-1; no reliable D call. CDR1 and CDR2 from the germline V gene are GTSNPN and SVGIG (reference sequence). This CDR3 is built from 13 residues. The V end was cut by 0 bases, the J end by 8 bases, with 13 bases between. As DNA, the CDR3 is TGTGCCTGGAGTGTAGTCCAGGTAGGCGAAGCTTTCTTT. Residues: CAWSVVQVGEAFF.

J is TRBJ1-6 and V is TRBV9, with unresolved D. V lost 2 bases to trimming and J lost 7 bases, with 13 bases between them. CDR3 length: 15 amino acids. CDR1 is SGDLS and CDR2 is YYNGEE in the germline V gene. CDR3 nucleotide sequence: TGTGCCAGCAGCGTCGGGTCGGCGGCCAATTCACCCCTCCACTTT. Protein product: CASSVGSAANSPLHF.

This rearrangement joins TRBV20-1 to TRBJ2-4, with TRBD1 identical over 9 bases. V dropped 6 bases and J dropped 13; count of bases not matched to a gene: 7. The CDR3 covers 11 residues. Looked up from germline, CDR1 is DFQATT and CDR2 is SNEGSKA (reference sequence). CDR3: CSADTGGRQYF. CDR3 bases: TGCAGTGCGGACACAGGGGGCCGGCAGTACTTC.

The V call is TRBV5-1, the J call TRBJ2-6; D ambiguous. Trimming took off 4 bases at V and 0 bases at J, with 14 bases between the two ends. The CDR3 is 17 amino acids. Germline CDR1 reads SGHRS; CDR2 reads YFSETQ. CDR3 nucleotides: TGCGCCAGCAGCCCATGGTGGCAAGACTCTGGGGCCAACGTCCTGACTTTC. Protein sequence: CASSPWWQDSGANVLTF.

This rearrangement joins TRBV7-9 to TRBJ2-5; 11 bases align to TRBD1. Trimming at V came to 5 bases and at J to 4 bases, leaving 3 bases not matched to a gene. Looked up from germline, CDR1 is SEHNR and CDR2 is FQNEAQ (reference sequence). This CDR3 region has 14 residues. This CDR3 reads CASSRTGGTETQYF. The CDR3 region has the DNA TGTGCCAGCAGCAGGACAGGGGGCACAGAGACCCAGTACTTC.

The CDR3 sequence is CASSDNRGRTQYF. DNA of the CDR3: TGTGCCAGCAGTGATAATAGGGGCCGGACCCAGTACTTC. The rearrangement uses TRBV6-1 and TRBJ2-5; tentatively, D is TRBD1 (5 bases). This CDR3 contains 13 residues. The V end was cut by 3 bases, the J end by 7 bases, with 12 bases between. Germline lookup yields CDR1 MNHNS and CDR2 SASEGT.

This chain uses TRBV5-1 with TRBJ2-1; 7 bases are shared with TRBD1. Germline assignment: CDR1 SGHRS and CDR2 YFSETQ. V gave up 4 bases and J gave up 7 bases; unmatched junction bases: 5. CDR3 length equals 13 residues. The chain's CDR3 is CASSVTGQNEQFF. CDR3 coding DNA: TGCGCCAGCAGCGTGACAGGGCAAAATGAGCAGTTCTTC.

The chain combines TRBV2 with TRBJ2-5; a possible D gene is TRBD2 (6 bases). Trimming left V 5 bases short and J 2 bases short, with 9 bases between. Per the germline V gene, CDR1 is SNHLY and CDR2 is FYNNEI. The CDR3 extends over 13 amino acids. The CDR3 reads CASSSGGQETQYF. CDR3 coding DNA: TGTGCCAGCAGTTCTGGGGGGCAAGAGACCCAGTACTTC.

The genes are TRBV11-3 and TRBJ1-1, with a tentative D call TRBD1 (5 bases). The CDR3 covers 16 residues. V lost 5 bases and J 2 bases, leaving 18 bases between the germline ends. Germline values: CDR1 SGHNT, CDR2 YENEEA. The DNA for the CDR3 is TGTGCCAGCAGCGACAACAGGTGGGGGACTAACACTGAAGCTTTCTTT. This encodes CASSDNRWGTNTEAFF.

This clone was picked up a small number of times. The V call is TRBV19, the J call TRBJ1-6; D may be TRBD1 (5 bases). Germline lookup yields CDR1 LNHDA and CDR2 SQIVND (reference sequence). The V and J ends lost 7 bases and 2 bases respectively, with 12 bases between them. The length of the CDR3 is 15 residues. The CDR3 nucleotides read TGTGCCAGTACCTTCGACAGACCCTATAATTCACCCCTCCACTTT. It specifies CASTFDRPYNSPLHF.

About this clone itself: This CDR3 is also generated by other DNA sequences in the sample. J is TRBJ2-5 and V is TRBV18; possible D gene TRBD1, 5 bases. Germline V lookup: CDR1 KGHSH, CDR2 LQKENI. The CDR3 is 13 residues long. V lost 3 bases and J lost 4, with 9 bases in between. The CDR3 bases are TGTGCCAGCTCACCGGGGCAGGGAGAGACCCAGTACTTC. Translation: CASSPGQGETQYF.

This chain links TRBV4-1 with TRBJ2-7; 7 bases map to TRBD1. The CDR3 is 15 amino acids. Looked up from germline, CDR1 is MGHRA and CDR2 is YSYEKL. V shed 3 bases, J shed 3 bases, and the junction held 8 bases outside the gene matches. In nucleotides, the CDR3 is TGCGCCAGCAGCCATGACGACAGGGCGGTCTACGAGCAGTACTTC. Translating gives CASSHDDRAVYEQYF.

This clone appeared a few times. CDR3 sequence reads: CASSPITGSAPDTIYF. For the CDR3, the DNA is TGTGCCAGCAGCCCTATTACAGGGTCCGCTCCAGACACCATATATTTT. The genes are TRBV5-8 and TRBJ1-3; TRBD1 is a possible D gene (6 bases). With 4 bases removed from V and 8 bases from J, the gap between germline ends came to 22 bases. This CDR3 has 16 amino acids. Germline CDR1 reads SGHTS; CDR2 reads YDEGEE.

This chain joins TRBV15 and TRBJ1-1, with D perhaps TRBD1 (5 bases). CDR3 length equals 15 residues. The germline gives CDR1 LNHNV, CDR2 YYDKDF (reference sequence). Trimming pared 5 bases from V and 0 bases from J, leaving 13 bases between. The CDR3 DNA reads as TGTGCCACCAGCGACTTTGGGGCCTTGAACACTGAAGCTTTCTTT. Translated: CATSDFGALNTEAFF.

The CDR3 loop reads CASSPSAGGYNEQFF. CDR3 in DNA: TGTGCCAGCAGCCCTTCAGCGGGGGGCTACAATGAGCAGTTCTTC. The chain couples TRBV7-3 to TRBJ2-1, with TRBD2 identical over 9 bases. Germline V gives CDR1 SGHTA, CDR2 FQGTGA. This CDR3 region has 15 residues. Unmatched junction bases numbered 5, after V lost 5 bases and J lost 3 bases.

The rearrangement links TRBV5-4 to TRBJ2-1; TRBD1 might be the D (5 bases). The CDR3 runs 15 residues. Germline V gives CDR1 SGHNT, CDR2 YYREEE (reference sequence). The germline V and J ends were trimmed by 4 bases and 1 base, with 12 bases remaining between them. Here the CDR3 reads CASSQGVDSYNEQFF. CDR3 nucleotides: TGTGCCAGCAGCCAGGGCGTGGATTCCTACAATGAGCAGTTCTTC.

The chain links TRBV5-4 to TRBJ1-6; 7 nucleotides line up with TRBD1. This CDR3 region has 15 residues. Germline assignment: CDR1 SGHNT and CDR2 YYREEE (reference sequence). Losses at the gene ends were 0 bases for V and 7 bases for J; bases not matched to a gene: 4. This CDR3 is CASSLAPGGNSPLHF. As DNA, the CDR3 is TGTGCCAGCAGCTTGGCCCCAGGGGGAAATTCACCCCTCCACTTT. The full variable domain, rest sourced from reference TRBV5-4 and TRBJ1-6, is ETGVTQSPTHLIKTRGQQVTLRCSSQSGHNTVSWYQQALGQGPQFIFQYYREEENGRGNFPPRFSGLQFPNYSSELNVNALELDDSALYLCASSLAPGGNSPLHFGNGTRLTVT.

The rearrangement joins TRBV5-1 to TRBJ1-1; D gene ambiguous. Trimming shortened V by 4 bases and J by 1 base, and 11 bases separated the two germline ends. The germline CDR1 and CDR2 sequences are SGHRS and YFSETQ. The CDR3 consists of 14 residues. CDR3 sequence reads: CASSVVGGNTEAFF. DNA for the CDR3: TGCGCCAGCAGCGTAGTGGGAGGGAACACTGAAGCTTTCTTT.

This clone appeared once. This chain joins TRBV6-1 and TRBJ1-4; 7 positions match TRBD1. V lost 2 bases to trimming and J lost 4 bases; unmatched junction nucleotides: 7. The CDR3 extends over 16 amino acids. The V gene's germline CDR1 is MNHNS and CDR2 SASEGT. CDR3 in DNA: TGTGCCAGCAGTGAAATCGGGGGACAGTTTAATGAAAAACTGTTTTTT. Translating it yields CASSEIGGQFNEKLFF.

This sequence joins TRBV7-3 and TRBJ1-2, with 7 nucleotides matching TRBD1. V lost 5 bases and J lost 7; bases outside the gene matches: 10. Germline-derived CDR1 and CDR2 are SGHTA and FQGTGA. CDR3 size: 14 residues. Written as DNA, the CDR3 is TGTGCCAGCAGCCCCGGACAGGACATGGGTGGCTACACCTTC. Translating gives CASSPGQDMGGYTF.

The V call is TRBV30, the J call TRBJ1-1; D gene unclear. This CDR3 has 12 residues. V lost 5 bases, J lost 1 base, and 8 bases lay in between. Germline V gene sequence: CDR1 GTSNPN, CDR2 SVGIG (reference sequence). CDR3 nucleotides: TGTGCCTGGGGGTGGGCGAACACTGAAGCTTTCTTT. This sequence encodes CAWGWANTEAFF.

This chain connects TRBV11-2 to TRBJ2-2, with 8 nucleotides matching TRBD1. Looked up from germline, CDR1 is SGHAT and CDR2 is FQNNGV. The V segment lost 5 bases and the J segment 0 bases; nucleotides outside the gene matches: 5. The length of the CDR3 is 16 residues. The CDR3: CASSTWDRTNTGELFF. The CDR3, as DNA: TGTGCCAGCAGCACCTGGGACAGGACGAACACCGGGGAGCTGTTTTTT.

The chain carries TRBV10-2 and TRBJ2-7; D gene ambiguous. Germline CDR1 WSHSY, CDR2 SAAADI. This CDR3 is 13 amino acids long. V lost 7 bases and J lost 2, with 12 bases in between. CDR3 in amino acids: CASIADSTYEQYF. The CDR3 region has the DNA TGCGCCAGCATTGCTGACTCGACCTACGAGCAGTACTTC.

V is TRBV9 and J is TRBJ1-6, with D uncertain. The germline CDR1 and CDR2 sequences are SGDLS and YYNGEE. V lost 0 bases, J lost 7 bases, and 8 bases lay in between. The CDR3 totals 14 residues. This CDR3 is CASSVEPLNSPLHF. The CDR3, as DNA: TGTGCCAGCAGCGTAGAGCCCCTCAATTCACCCCTCCACTTT.